Each of the 16 T cell receptor beta chains below was sequenced from the same sample in a study of blood T cell repertoires in COVID-19. Repertoires were generated with immunoSEQ multiplex PCR, while TCRdb's copy carries only in-frame clones and drops some. The sample has approximately 140,000 clones; more than 75% are singletons. The sequencing input was peripheral blood. The receptor set was obtained from a man in his sixties or seventies with acute or convalescent COVID-19.

The chain recombines TRBV6-5 with TRBJ2-7; TRBD1 matches 10 bases. J lost 3 bases, V lost 5 bases, and 7 bases had no gene match. The CDR3 spans 15 residues. From germline, CDR1 is MNHEY and CDR2 SVGAGI. This CDR3 is CASSPGQGLIYEQYF. CDR3 DNA sequence: TGTGCCAGCAGTCCGGGACAGGGGTTGATCTACGAGCAGTACTTC.

In its sample, this clone was seen once. The chain uses TRBV6-4 and TRBJ2-3; 10 bases are shared with TRBD2. CDR1 is MRHNA and CDR2 is SNTAGT in the germline V gene. V trimming: 2 bases; J trimming: 4 bases; junction bases outside the gene matches: 6. The CDR3 covers 16 residues. This CDR3 is CASSDGASGSPDTQYF. Here the CDR3 DNA reads TGTGCCAGCAGTGACGGGGCTAGCGGGAGCCCAGATACGCAGTATTTT.

The V and J genes are TRBV2 and TRBJ2-7; D is undetermined. This CDR3 has 14 residues. Trimming stripped 7 bases from V and 0 bases from J, with 13 bases between. CDR1 and CDR2 (germline): SNHLY, FYNNEI. CDR3 region: CASIRQLSSYEQYF. In DNA form, the CDR3 reads TGTGCCAGCATACGCCAATTGAGCTCCTACGAGCAGTACTTC.

The CDR3 DNA is TGCGCCAGCAGCCAAAAAGGGGGCGCCAGCTCCTACAATGAGCAGTTCTTC. It codes for CASSQKGGASSYNEQFF. The V call is TRBV4-1, the J call TRBJ2-1; 7 nucleotides line up with TRBD1. Germline values: CDR1 MGHRA, CDR2 YSYEKL. The CDR3 is made up of 17 amino acids. Trimming took 2 bases from V and 0 from J; bases not matched to a gene: 7.

This chain connects TRBV28 to TRBJ1-4, with D maybe TRBD1 (6 bases). Trimming removed 3 bases from V and 8 bases from J, with 16 bases in between. The CDR3 extends over 15 amino acids. CDR1 is MDHEN and CDR2 is SYDVKM in the germline V gene. In nucleotides, the CDR3 is TGTGCCAGCAGTTTCCTGAGGCAGGGGAGAGAAAAACTGTTTTTT. Protein: CASSFLRQGREKLFF.

This chain links TRBV28 with TRBJ2-7; no reliable D call. Germline V gene sequence: CDR1 MDHEN, CDR2 SYDVKM. The CDR3 length is 14 residues. Between the trimmed V and J ends, which lost 1 base and 0 bases, there was a span of 7 bases. CDR3 nucleotide sequence: TGTGCCAGCAGTTTATACCGTAGCTCCTACGAGCAGTACTTC. Translated: CASSLYRSSYEQYF.

V is TRBV5-1 and J is TRBJ1-6; a possible D gene is TRBD1 (5 bases). This CDR3 region has 20 residues. V lost 4 bases to trimming and J lost 0 bases, with 23 bases between them. Germline CDR1 reads SGHRS; CDR2 reads YFSETQ. The CDR3 region is CASSLGFRGFPSSYNSPLHF. Here the CDR3 DNA reads TGCGCCAGCAGCCTGGGTTTTCGGGGGTTCCCGAGCTCCTATAATTCACCCCTCCACTTT.

This clone turned up a few times. This chain connects TRBV2 to TRBJ1-1; TRBD1 matches at 8 bases. CDR1 and CDR2 from the germline V gene are SNHLY and FYNNEI. The CDR3 loop spans 14 amino acids. The J segment lost 3 bases and the V segment lost 4 bases, leaving 4 bases of the junction unmatched. CDR3 sequence: CASSVRGRDTEAFF. CDR3 nucleotides: TGTGCCAGCAGTGTCAGGGGGCGGGACACTGAAGCTTTCTTT.

The rearrangement links TRBV9 to TRBJ2-7; 9 nucleotides line up with TRBD1. This CDR3 comprises 18 residues. The germline V gene has CDR1 SGDLS and CDR2 YYNGEE. The trim removed 2 bases at V and 7 bases at J, leaving 19 bases unmatched. This chain's CDR3 is CASSVRDRVYGVSEEQYF. The DNA for the CDR3 is TGTGCCAGCAGCGTCCGGGACAGGGTTTATGGGGTTTCTGAGGAGCAGTACTTC.

This sequence joins TRBV6-5 and TRBJ2-3, with D hard to call. The germline V and J ends were trimmed by 2 bases and 1 base, with 7 bases remaining between them. The CDR3 covers 14 residues. CDR1 is MNHEY and CDR2 is SVGAGI in the germline V gene. CDR3 protein: CASSYPSGTDTQYF. The CDR3 nucleotides are TGTGCCAGCAGTTACCCCAGCGGCACAGATACGCAGTATTTT.

The rearrangement links TRBV3-1 (or the pseudogene TRBV3-2) to TRBJ2-1; the D is unclear. The CDR3 loop spans 13 amino acids. The V and J ends lost 7 bases and 8 bases respectively, with 15 bases between them. The V gene's germline CDR1 is LGHDT and CDR2 YNNKEL (reference sequence). This CDR3 reads CASTAAFPDEQFF. DNA of the CDR3: TGTGCCAGCACGGCGGCGTTTCCAGATGAGCAGTTCTTC.

The chain employs TRBV30 and TRBJ1-2; no clear D gene. The CDR3 is 12 amino acids. Between the trimmed V and J ends, which lost 3 bases and 1 base, there was a span of 6 bases. Germline-derived CDR1 and CDR2 are GTSNPN and SVGIG (reference sequence). CDR3 DNA: TGTGCCTGGAGCTCAGATAACTATGGCTACACCTTC. Protein product: CAWSSDNYGYTF.

The genes are TRBV6-4 and TRBJ1-2; 10 nucleotides match TRBD1. Germline CDR1 reads MRHNA; CDR2 reads SNTAGT. The junction had 6 bases not matched to a gene; V was cut back by 4 bases and J by 4 bases. This CDR3 is 15 amino acids long. CDR3 sequence (DNA): TGTGCCAGCAGTGCCGGGACAGGGGAAGCCTATGGCTACACCTTC. Translated, it gives CASSAGTGEAYGYTF.

The rearrangement uses TRBV5-4 and TRBJ2-1; D not certain. Germline CDR1 SGHNT, CDR2 YYREEE (reference sequence). CDR3 size: 13 residues. Trimming took off 0 bases at V and 4 bases at J, with 5 bases between the two ends. The CDR3 loop reads CASSLDHYNEQFF. The CDR3 DNA reads as TGTGCCAGCAGCTTGGATCATTACAATGAGCAGTTCTTC.

CDR3 nucleotides: TGTGCCAGCGCCCCGGCGGGTTTAACTGGGACCCAGTACTTC. This sequence encodes CASAPAGLTGTQYF. The rearrangement uses TRBV5-6 and TRBJ2-5, with a possible D match to TRBD2 (5 bases). The germline gives CDR1 SGHDT, CDR2 YYEEEE. V was shortened by 7 bases and J by 7 bases, with 20 bases between the two germline ends. The CDR3 extends over 14 amino acids.

CDR3 in amino acids: CASSLGVGDTLHF. The CDR3 DNA reads as TGTGCCAGCAGCTTAGGGGTAGGGGACACCCTCCACTTT. This chain uses TRBV7-2 with TRBJ1-6, with D possibly being TRBD1 (6 bases). From germline, CDR1 is SGHTA and CDR2 FQGNSA. V lost 1 base and J 14 bases, leaving 12 bases between the germline ends. The CDR3 contains 13 residues.